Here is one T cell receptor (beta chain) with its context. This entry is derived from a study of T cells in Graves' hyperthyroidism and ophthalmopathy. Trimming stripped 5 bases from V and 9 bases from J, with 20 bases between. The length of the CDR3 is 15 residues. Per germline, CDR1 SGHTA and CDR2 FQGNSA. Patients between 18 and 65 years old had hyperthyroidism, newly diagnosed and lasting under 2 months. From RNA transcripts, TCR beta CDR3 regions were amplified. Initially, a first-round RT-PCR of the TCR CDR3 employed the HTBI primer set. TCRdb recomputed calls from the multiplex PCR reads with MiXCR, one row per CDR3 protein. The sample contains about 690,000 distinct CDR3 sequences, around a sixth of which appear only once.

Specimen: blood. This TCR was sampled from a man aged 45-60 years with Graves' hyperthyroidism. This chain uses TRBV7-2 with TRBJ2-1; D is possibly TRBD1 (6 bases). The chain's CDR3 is CASSPPQGRRSEQFF. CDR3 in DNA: TGTGCCAGCAGCCCCCCTCAGGGGCGAAGGTCTGAGCAGTTCTTC.